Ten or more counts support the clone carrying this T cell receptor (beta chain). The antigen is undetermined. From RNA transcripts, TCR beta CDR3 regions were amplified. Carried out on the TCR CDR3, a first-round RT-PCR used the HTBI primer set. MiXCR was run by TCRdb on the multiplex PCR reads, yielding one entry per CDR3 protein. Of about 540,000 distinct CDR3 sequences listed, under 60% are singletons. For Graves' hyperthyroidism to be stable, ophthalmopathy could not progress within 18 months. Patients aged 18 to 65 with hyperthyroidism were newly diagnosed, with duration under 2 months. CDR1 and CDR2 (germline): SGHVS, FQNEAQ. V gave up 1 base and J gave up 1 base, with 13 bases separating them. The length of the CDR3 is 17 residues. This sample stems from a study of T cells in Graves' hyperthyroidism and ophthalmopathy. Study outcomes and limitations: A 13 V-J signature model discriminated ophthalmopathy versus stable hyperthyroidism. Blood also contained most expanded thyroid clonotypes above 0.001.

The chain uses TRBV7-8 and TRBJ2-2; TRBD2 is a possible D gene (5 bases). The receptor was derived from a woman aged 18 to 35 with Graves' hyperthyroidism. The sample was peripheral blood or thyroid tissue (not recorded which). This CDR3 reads CASSLGREPKNTGELFF. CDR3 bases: TGTGCCAGCAGCTTAGGTAGGGAGCCGAAGAACACCGGGGAGCTGTTTTTT.